A selection of T cell receptor beta chains follows, all from one sample in a study of T cell responses to AZD1222 COVID-19 vaccine. TCRdb keeps only in-frame clones here, not all; method: immunoSEQ multiplex PCR. The profile covers some 110,000 clones, with 80% to 90% appearing a single time and 4.2% taken by the ten largest. The sequenced sample was peripheral blood, obtained on day 0 of AZD1222 vaccination. The receptors were gathered from an adult in good health. Each CDR3 is given with its conserved first and last residue. The D gene is left open where the match is weak. Rows give clone size only sometimes, using once, few, many, or a class for an expanded clone.

v_gene	j_gene	abundance	d_gene	CDR3nt	CDR3aa
TRBV18	TRBJ1-6	.	TRBD1	TGTGCCAGCTCACCAGGACAGGGGGCTTCACCCCTCCACTTT	CASSPGQGASPLHF
TRBV15	TRBJ1-1	.	TRBD1	TGTGCCACCAGCAGCCCGGGACAGCTACTTAACACTGAAGCTTTCTTT	CATSSPGQLLNTEAFF
TRBV6-5	TRBJ1-2	.	.	TGTGCCAGCAGATCGAGTAACTATGGCTACACCTTC	CASRSSNYGYTF
TRBV4-3	TRBJ1-4	.	.	TGCGCCAGCAGCCAAGATCCGGGAGGGGTTGAAAAACTGTTTTTT	CASSQDPGGVEKLFF
TRBV29-1	TRBJ1-1	.	.	TGCAGCGTTGAAGAGGGCCAATACACTGAAGCTTTCTTT	CSVEEGQYTEAFF
TRBV19	TRBJ1-5	once	.	TGTGCCAGTAGTATGTGGGGTCAGCCCCAGCATTTT	CASSMWGQPQHF
TRBV18	TRBJ1-1	.	.	TGTGCCAGCTCACCACCGTCCCCAGGTATGAACACTGAAGCTTTCTTT	CASSPPSPGMNTEAFF
TRBV29-1	TRBJ1-2	.	.	TGCAGCGTTATGGGGGCATATGGCTACACCTTC	CSVMGAYGYTF
TRBV9	TRBJ2-5	.	TRBD1	TGTGCCAGCAGCAAACAGGGGGCGCCCCGGGAGACCCAGTACTTC	CASSKQGAPRETQYF
TRBV2	TRBJ2-5	.	.	TGTGCCAGCAGCCCCTGGCAAGAGACCCAGTACTTC	CASSPWQETQYF
TRBV11-2	TRBJ2-1	.	TRBD2	TGTGCCAGCAGCTTAGATCGCCTAGCGGGAGTTGAGCAGTTCTTC	CASSLDRLAGVEQFF
TRBV7-9	TRBJ2-7	.	.	TGTGCCAGCAGCTCTCAAGCCGGTCGCTACGAGCAGTACTTC	CASSSQAGRYEQYF
TRBV5-4	TRBJ2-7	.	.	TGTGCCAGCAGCCGGGACGACCGGGGGCCCGAGCAGTACTTC	CASSRDDRGPEQYF
TRBV5-1	TRBJ1-4	.	.	TGCGCCAGCAGCCCGAACCCAGTAGGAGACAGTCAAAAACTGTTTTTT	CASSPNPVGDSQKLFF
TRBV7-2	TRBJ2-3	.	.	TGTGCCAGCAGCCCACGCGGGATCGGCGGTTCCGATACGCAGTATTTT	CASSPRGIGGSDTQYF
TRBV18	TRBJ1-1	.	.	TGTGCCAGCTCACCATCCGGGACACCACCTGAAGCTTTCTTT	CASSPSGTPPEAFF
TRBV24-1	TRBJ1-4	.	.	TGTGCCACCAGTGTGGGGAAGGGTGCAACTAATGAAAAACTGTTTTTT	CATSVGKGATNEKLFF
TRBV7-9	TRBJ2-1	.	.	TGTGCCAGCAGCTTTACGGGACCGACCTACAATGAGCAGTTCTTC	CASSFTGPTYNEQFF
TRBV6-2/TRBV6-3	TRBJ2-7	.	.	TGTGCCAGCAGCCCTGGGACCCACGAGCAGTACTTC	CASSPGTHEQYF
TRBV7-2	TRBJ2-7	.	.	TGTGCCAGCGCCACCTCCTACGAGCAGTACTTC	CASATSYEQYF
TRBV12-5	TRBJ2-3	.	.	TGTGCTAGTGCAGCTTTGAGGGCAGATACGCAGTATTTT	CASAALRADTQYF
TRBV6-6	TRBJ2-3	.	.	TGTGCCAGCAGAATCGCGACCAGCACAGATACGCAGTATTTT	CASRIATSTDTQYF
TRBV27	TRBJ2-2	.	TRBD2	TGTGCCAGCAGTCCCCTACGTAGCGGGAGTTTATCCGCCGGGGAGCTGTTTTTT	CASSPLRSGSLSAGELFF
TRBV28	TRBJ1-5	.	.	TGTGCCAGCAGTTCCCTTAGAGGGCCTAATCAGCCCCAGCATTTT	CASSSLRGPNQPQHF
TRBV5-1	TRBJ2-2	.	.	TGCGCCAGCAGCGCCTTGGCAGGGTCTGGCGCCGGGGAGCTGTTTTTT	CASSALAGSGAGELFF
TRBV3-1/TRBV3-2	TRBJ1-1	.	.	TGTGCCAGTAAAGTTGCAGGGGCCACTGAAGCTTTCTTT	CASKVAGATEAFF
TRBV7-2	TRBJ2-3	.	.	TGTGCCAGCAGCGCGGACTCAAATACGCAGTATTTT	CASSADSNTQYF
TRBV28	TRBJ2-4	.	.	TGTGCCAGCAGCCCCGATCAGGGGGCAACGGGAGGACTAGCCAAAAACATTCAGTACTTC	CASSPDQGATGGLAKNIQYF
TRBV5-1	TRBJ2-7	.	.	TGCGCCAGCAGCTTGGCGGGGCCCTACGAGCAGTACTTC	CASSLAGPYEQYF
TRBV20-1	TRBJ1-1	.	.	TGCAGTGCTAGTTCTGGGTTACAGAACACTGAAGCTTTCTTT	CSASSGLQNTEAFF
TRBV6-6	TRBJ2-7	.	.	TGTGCCAGCGTTGTGGGGGGTACCTACGAGCAGTACTTC	CASVVGGTYEQYF
TRBV11-3	TRBJ1-1	.	.	TGTGCCAGCAGCTTTAAGCCGTCCCAGGGTGGCGCTGAAGCTTTCTTT	CASSFKPSQGGAEAFF
TRBV24-1	TRBJ1-3	.	TRBD1	TGTGCCACCGGCAGAAAACCGGACAGGGGCTCTGGAAACACCATATATTTT	CATGRKPDRGSGNTIYF
TRBV11-2	TRBJ2-1	.	.	TGTGCCAGCAGCTCACGGGGGAATATCTACAATGAGCAGTTCTTC	CASSSRGNIYNEQFF
TRBV18	TRBJ1-6	.	.	TGTGCCAGCTCACCATTCTCCCGGGGGAATAATTCACCCCTCCACTTT	CASSPFSRGNNSPLHF
TRBV9	TRBJ2-1	.	TRBD2	TGTGCCAGCAGCGTAGGTCTAGCGGCGGACAATGAGCAGTTCTTC	CASSVGLAADNEQFF
TRBV5-1	TRBJ1-4	.	.	TGCGCCAGCAGCTTGGCCAGGCATCCCGCCGGTTCTGTTTCGTCTAATGAAAAACTGTTTTTT	CASSLARHPAGSVSSNEKLFF
TRBV5-5	TRBJ2-5	.	.	TGTGCCAGCAGCGACAGGCCTCCGTGGCGCCAAGAGACCCAGTACTTC	CASSDRPPWRQETQYF
TRBV15	TRBJ1-1	.	.	TGTGCCACCAGCAGAGCCGAGGGCGCCACTGAAGCTTTCTTT	CATSRAEGATEAFF
TRBV19	TRBJ1-5	.	.	TGTGCCAGTACTGACAGAAGGGGTCAGCCCCAGCATTTT	CASTDRRGQPQHF
TRBV19	TRBJ1-2	.	.	TGTGCCAGTAGTATGGCGGACAGTTTCTATGGCTACACCTTC	CASSMADSFYGYTF
TRBV2	TRBJ2-1	.	TRBD2	TGTGCCAGCACCTTAATAGCGGGTTCCTCCTACAATGAGCAGTTCTTC	CASTLIAGSSYNEQFF
TRBV12-3/TRBV12-4	TRBJ2-7	.	.	TGTGCCAGCAGTCGGGACCGCGAGCAGTACTTC	CASSRDREQYF
TRBV5-1	TRBJ2-2	.	TRBD2	TGCGCCAGCACCGATGGGGGGGTGAACACCGGGGAGCTGTTTTTT	CASTDGGVNTGELFF
TRBV6-5	TRBJ2-7	few	.	TGTGCCAGCACCGGGACGCCAACCGACCACGAGCAGTACTTC	CASTGTPTDHEQYF
TRBV7-2	TRBJ2-3	once	.	TGTGCCAGCAGCCTATTAGGGATCACAGATACGCAGTATTTT	CASSLLGITDTQYF
TRBV7-3	TRBJ2-2	.	.	TGTGCCAGCAGCAAATATAACACCGGGGAGCTGTTTTTT	CASSKYNTGELFF
TRBV10-3	TRBJ2-2	.	TRBD2	TGTGCCATCAGTGACCCGGGACTAGCGGGAGCTGGCGGGGAGCTGTTTTTT	CAISDPGLAGAGGELFF
TRBV19	TRBJ1-5	.	.	TGTGCCAGTAGTATGGGGGTCGGTAACAATCAGCCCCAGCATTTT	CASSMGVGNNQPQHF
TRBV18	TRBJ1-1	.	.	TGTGCCAGCTCACCCAACGCGATGGGGGATGAAGCTTTCTTT	CASSPNAMGDEAFF
TRBV5-1	TRBJ2-1	.	.	TGCGCCAGCAGCCAGACTGGGGGCCCGTACAATGAGCAGTTCTTC	CASSQTGGPYNEQFF